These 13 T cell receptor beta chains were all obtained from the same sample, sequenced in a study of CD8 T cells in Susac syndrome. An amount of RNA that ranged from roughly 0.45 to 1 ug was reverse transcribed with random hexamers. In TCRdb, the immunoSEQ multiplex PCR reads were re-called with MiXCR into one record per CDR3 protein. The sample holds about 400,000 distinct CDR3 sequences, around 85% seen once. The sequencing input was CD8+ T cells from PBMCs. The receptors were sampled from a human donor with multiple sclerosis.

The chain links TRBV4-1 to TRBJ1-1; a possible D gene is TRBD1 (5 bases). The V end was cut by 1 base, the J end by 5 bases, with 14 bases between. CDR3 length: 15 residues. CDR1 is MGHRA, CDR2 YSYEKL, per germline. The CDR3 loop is CASSQGLGAGTEAFF. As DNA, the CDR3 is TGCGCCAGCAGCCAAGGGTTAGGGGCTGGAACTGAAGCTTTCTTT.

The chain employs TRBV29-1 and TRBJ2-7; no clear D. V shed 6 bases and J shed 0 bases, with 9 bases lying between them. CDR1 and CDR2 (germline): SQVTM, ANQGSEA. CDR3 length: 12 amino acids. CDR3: CSVATFSYEQYF. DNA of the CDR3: TGCAGCGTGGCCACCTTCTCCTACGAGCAGTACTTC.

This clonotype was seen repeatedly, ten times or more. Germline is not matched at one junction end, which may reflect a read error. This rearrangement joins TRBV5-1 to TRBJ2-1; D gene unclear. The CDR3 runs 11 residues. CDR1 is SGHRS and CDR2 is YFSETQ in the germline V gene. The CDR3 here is CASSLAGEQFF. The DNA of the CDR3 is TGTGCCAGCAGTTTAGCCGGGGAGCAGTTCTTC.

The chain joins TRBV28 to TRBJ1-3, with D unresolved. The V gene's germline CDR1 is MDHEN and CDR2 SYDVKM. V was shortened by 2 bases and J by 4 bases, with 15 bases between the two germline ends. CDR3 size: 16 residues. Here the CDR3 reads CASSLPTVGVGNTIYF. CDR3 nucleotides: TGTGCCAGCAGTTTACCGACCGTCGGGGTGGGAAACACCATATATTTT.

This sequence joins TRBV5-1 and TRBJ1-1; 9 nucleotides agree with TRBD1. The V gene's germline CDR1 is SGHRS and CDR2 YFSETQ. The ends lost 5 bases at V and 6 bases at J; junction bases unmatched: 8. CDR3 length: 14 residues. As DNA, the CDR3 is TGCGCCAGCAGTGGGGGACAGGGAGGCCCTGAAGCTTTCTTT. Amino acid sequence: CASSGGQGGPEAFF.

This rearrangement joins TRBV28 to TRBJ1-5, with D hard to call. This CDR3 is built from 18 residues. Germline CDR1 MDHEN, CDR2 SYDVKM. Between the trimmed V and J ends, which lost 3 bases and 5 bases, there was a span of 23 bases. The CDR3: CASSFYWVVDGKDQPQHF. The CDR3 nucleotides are TGTGCCAGCAGTTTTTATTGGGTGGTGGACGGGAAGGATCAGCCCCAGCATTTT. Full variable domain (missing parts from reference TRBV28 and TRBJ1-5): DVKVTQSSRYLVKRTGEKVFLECVQDMDHENMFWYRQDPGLGLRLIYFSYDVKMKEKGDIPEGYSVSREKKERFSLILESASTNQTSMYLCASSFYWVVDGKDQPQHFGDGTRLSIL.

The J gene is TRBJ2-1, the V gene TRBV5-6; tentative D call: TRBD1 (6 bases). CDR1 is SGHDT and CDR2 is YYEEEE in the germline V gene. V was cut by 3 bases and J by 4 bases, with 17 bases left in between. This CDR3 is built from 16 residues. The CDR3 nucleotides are TGTGCCAGCAGCTCGTTACAGGGAATGGTGTACAATGAGCAGTTCTTC. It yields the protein CASSSLQGMVYNEQFF.

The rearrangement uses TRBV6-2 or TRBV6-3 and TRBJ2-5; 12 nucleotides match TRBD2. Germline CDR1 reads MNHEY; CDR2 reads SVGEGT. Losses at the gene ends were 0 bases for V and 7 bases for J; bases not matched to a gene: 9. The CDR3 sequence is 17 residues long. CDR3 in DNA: TGTGCCAGCAGTTACTCCCGGGGACTAGCGGGCCCGGGGACCCAGTACTTC. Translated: CASSYSRGLAGPGTQYF.

The CDR3 DNA follows: TGTGCCAGCAGCTATCTCGGACAGGGCGTCGGGGAGCTGTTTTTT. It is translated as CASSYLGQGVGELFF. The chain is built from TRBV11-3 and TRBJ2-2; 8 nucleotides match TRBD1. J lost 7 bases, V lost 4 bases, and 8 bases had no gene match. Germline CDR1 and CDR2: SGHNT and YENEEA. CDR3 length: 15 residues.

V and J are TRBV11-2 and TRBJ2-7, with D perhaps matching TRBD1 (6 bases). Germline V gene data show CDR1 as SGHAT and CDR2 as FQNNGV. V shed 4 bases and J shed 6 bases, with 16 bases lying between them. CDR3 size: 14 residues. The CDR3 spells CASSSLTGYGEQYF. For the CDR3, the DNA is TGTGCCAGCAGCTCCCTGACAGGCTATGGCGAGCAGTACTTC.

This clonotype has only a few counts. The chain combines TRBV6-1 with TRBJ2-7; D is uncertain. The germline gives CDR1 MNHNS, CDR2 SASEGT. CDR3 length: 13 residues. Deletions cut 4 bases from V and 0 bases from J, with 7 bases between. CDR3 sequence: CASSAAGSYEQYF. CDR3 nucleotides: TGTGCCAGCAGTGCAGCAGGCTCCTACGAGCAGTACTTC.

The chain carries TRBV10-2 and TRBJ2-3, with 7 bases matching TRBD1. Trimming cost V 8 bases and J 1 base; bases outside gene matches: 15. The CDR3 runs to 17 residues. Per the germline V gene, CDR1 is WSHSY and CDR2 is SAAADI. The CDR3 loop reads CASGRMTSGTGTDTQYF. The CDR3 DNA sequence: TGCGCCAGCGGACGAATGACATCCGGGACAGGCACAGATACGCAGTATTTT.

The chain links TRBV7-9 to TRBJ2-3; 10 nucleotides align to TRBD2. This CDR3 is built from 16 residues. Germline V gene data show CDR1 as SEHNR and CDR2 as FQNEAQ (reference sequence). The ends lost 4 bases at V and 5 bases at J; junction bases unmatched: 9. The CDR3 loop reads CASSSPVAGGLDTQYF. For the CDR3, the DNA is TGTGCCAGCAGCTCTCCAGTAGCGGGGGGCTTAGATACGCAGTATTTT.